These T cell receptor beta chains were read from a single sample in a study of OX40 agonist ivuxolimab in advanced cancers. The table came from immunoSEQ multiplex PCR; TCRdb's copy has only in-frame clones and leaves some out. The table lists approximately 59,000 clones, 81% of them singletons. The source material was CD4+ or CD8+ T cells sorted from blood, sampled in a trial of the OX40 agonist ivuxolimab. These receptors all stem from an adult with an advanced solid tumor such as melanoma, head and neck, liver or kidney cancer. The CDR3 runs from the conserved cysteine through the conserved F or W. The D gene is left open where the match is weak. Where a row states a size, it is once, few, many or the class of an expanded clone; other rows omit it.

clone_size | cdr3_length | d_call | j_call | v_call | cdr3_aa | cdr3_nt
NA | 12 | TRBD1 | TRBJ1-1 | TRBV11-2 | CASSLTGLEAFF | TGTGCCAGCAGCTTGACAGGGCTCGAAGCTTTCTTT
NA | 16 | NA | TRBJ2-7 | TRBV28 | CASTPSSAGLGLEQYF | TGTGCCAGCACCCCTTCAAGTGCGGGCCTGGGGCTGGAGCAGTACTTC
NA | 12 | NA | TRBJ1-2 | TRBV6-4 | CASSDQGYGYTF | TGTGCCAGCAGTGACCAGGGGTACGGCTACACCTTC
NA | 14 | NA | TRBJ1-2 | TRBV10-2 | CASSPGPRSNGYTF | TGCGCCAGCAGCCCAGGGCCTCGGAGTAATGGCTACACCTTC
NA | 11 | NA | TRBJ2-5 | TRBV2 | CASGAGETQYF | TGTGCCAGCGGCGCCGGGGAGACCCAGTACTTC
NA | 15 | TRBD1 | TRBJ1-5 | TRBV10-3 | CATDRGGGQNQPQHF | TGTGCCACAGACAGGGGAGGAGGTCAAAATCAGCCCCAGCATTTT
NA | 15 | NA | TRBJ1-5 | TRBV6-5 | CASSYFPPEGQPQHF | TGTGCCAGCAGTTACTTTCCCCCCGAAGGGCAGCCCCAGCATTTT
NA | 14 | NA | TRBJ2-7 | TRBV6-1 | CASRVGQTTYEQYF | TGTGCCAGCAGAGTAGGACAGACAACCTACGAGCAGTACTTC
NA | 14 | NA | TRBJ2-7 | TRBV7-2 | CASSPGGSSYEQYF | TGTGCCAGCTCACCCGGGGGCTCCTCCTACGAGCAGTACTTC
once | 13 | NA | TRBJ2-3 | TRBV2 | CASSLANPDTQYF | TGTGCCAGCAGTCTAGCGAACCCAGATACGCAGTATTTT
NA | 15 | TRBD1 | TRBJ2-3 | TRBV2 | CASRPDRGSTDTQYF | TGTGCCAGCAGGCCGGACAGGGGGAGCACAGATACGCAGTATTTT
few | 14 | NA | TRBJ1-1 | TRBV5-1 | CASSAVIFGTEAFF | TGCGCCAGCAGCGCCGTTATATTCGGCACTGAAGCTTTCTTT
medium-sized | 13 | TRBD1 | TRBJ1-2 | TRBV6-5 | CASRAGQAYGYTF | TGTGCCAGCAGAGCCGGACAGGCATATGGCTACACCTTC
NA | 16 | NA | TRBJ2-2 | TRBV7-2 | CASSPRQGNVPGELFF | TGTGCCAGCTCCCCTAGACAAGGGAATGTTCCCGGGGAGCTGTTTTTT
few | 14 | NA | TRBJ1-2 | TRBV19 | CASSIRGATNGYTF | TGTGCCAGTAGTATAAGGGGAGCCACAAATGGCTACACCTTC
NA | 15 | TRBD1 | TRBJ1-4 | TRBV5-1 | CASSTTGVRNEKLFF | TGCGCCAGCAGTACGACAGGGGTCCGAAATGAAAAACTGTTTTTT
NA | 14 | NA | TRBJ1-1 | TRBV5-4 | CASSLSGTNTEAFF | TGTGCCAGCAGCTTATCAGGGACCAACACTGAAGCTTTCTTT
NA | 14 | NA | TRBJ1-1 | TRBV11-3 | CASSRGTENTEAFF | TGTGCCAGCAGCCGAGGGACGGAGAACACTGAAGCTTTCTTT
NA | 18 | NA | TRBJ2-4 | TRBV9 | CASSVEEGGGRSKNIQYF | TGTGCCAGCAGCGTAGAGGAAGGAGGGGGCCGGTCCAAAAACATTCAGTACTTC
NA | 13 | NA | TRBJ2-4 | TRBV4-1 | CASSHPFENIQYF | TGCGCCAGCAGCCACCCGTTTGAGAACATTCAGTACTTC
NA | 18 | TRBD2 | TRBJ2-5 | TRBV7-2 | CASSLALRLAGAWETQYF | TGTGCCAGCAGCTTAGCGCTACGGCTAGCGGGGGCCTGGGAGACCCAGTACTTC
NA | 15 | TRBD1 | TRBJ2-1 | TRBV5-1 | CASSLGDSSYNEQFF | TGCGCCAGCAGCTTAGGGGACAGCTCCTACAATGAGCAGTTCTTC
NA | 15 | TRBD2 | TRBJ2-3 | TRBV5-4 | CASSLSLAGVDTQYF | TGTGCCAGCAGCTTGTCCCTAGCGGGGGTAGATACGCAGTATTTT
NA | 14 | TRBD1 | TRBJ2-2 | TRBV2 | CASAGTGVTGELFF | TGTGCCAGCGCCGGGACAGGAGTGACCGGGGAGCTGTTTTTT
NA | 14 | NA | TRBJ1-2 | TRBV7-3 | CASSTGTSNYGYTF | TGTGCCAGCAGTACCGGGACAAGTAACTATGGCTACACCTTC
NA | 14 | NA | TRBJ2-7 | TRBV14 | CASSHLDIRYEQYF | TGTGCCAGCAGCCATCTGGACATCCGATACGAGCAGTACTTC
NA | 15 | TRBD1 | TRBJ2-1 | TRBV6-5 | CASSSRQGLYNEQFF | TGTGCCAGCAGTTCCCGACAGGGGCTATACAATGAGCAGTTCTTC
NA | 15 | NA | TRBJ2-5 | TRBV11-3 | CASSFIPQPQETQYF | TGTGCCAGCAGCTTTATCCCCCAGCCCCAAGAGACCCAGTACTTC
NA | 15 | NA | TRBJ2-7 | TRBV19 | CASSSRGAKHDEQYF | TGTGCCAGTAGTTCCCGGGGGGCAAAGCACGACGAGCAGTACTTC
NA | 16 | NA | TRBJ2-1 | TRBV19 | CASSISRSTLYNEQFF | TGTGCCAGTAGTATCAGCAGGTCAACACTCTACAATGAGCAGTTCTTC
NA | 15 | NA | TRBJ1-2 | TRBV5-1 | CASSLGGQNNYGYTF | TGCGCCAGCAGCTTGGGAGGACAGAATAACTATGGCTACACCTTC
once | 14 | NA | TRBJ2-7 | TRBV9 | CASSVGRGWGEQYF | TGTGCCAGCAGCGTAGGTAGGGGGTGGGGCGAGCAGTACTTC